These T cell receptor beta chains were read from a single sample in a study of Tregs in tolerant kidney transplant recipients. The repertoire was sequenced with immunoSEQ multiplex PCR; TCRdb's copy has only in-frame clones and lacks some. Among about 240,000 clones listed, roughly four fifths were seen once. Sequencing used CD4+ T cells from blood. The receptors come from a human donor in good health. CDR3s include the opening cysteine and the closing phenylalanine or tryptophan. D genes are given only for firm matches. Clone size is stated in some rows and not others, as once, few, many or a class when expanded.

J: TRBJ1-2
D: TRBD1
size: -
V: TRBV6-5
DNA: TGTGCCAGCAGAAGGGACAGTAACTATGGCTACACCTTC
CDR3: CASRRDSNYGYTF

J: TRBJ2-5
D: -
size: -
V: TRBV29-1
DNA: TGCAGCGTTGATTTTTTAGTTTCACAAGAGACCCAGTACTTC
CDR3: CSVDFLVSQETQYF

J: TRBJ2-1
D: -
size: once
V: TRBV5-1
DNA: TGCGCCAGCAGCTGGGCCGGGACAAAGTTTAATGAGCAGTTCTTC
CDR3: CASSWAGTKFNEQFF

J: TRBJ1-2
D: -
size: -
V: TRBV6-5
DNA: TGTGCCAGCAGATCGACAGCCCTAAACTATGGCTACACCTTC
CDR3: CASRSTALNYGYTF

J: TRBJ2-2
D: TRBD1
size: few
V: TRBV10-3
DNA: TGTGCCATGGGAAGGGGCACAGGGGTGAACACCGGGGAGCTGTTTTTT
CDR3: CAMGRGTGVNTGELFF

J: TRBJ2-3
D: TRBD2
size: -
V: TRBV30
DNA: TGTGCCTCAACTAGCGGGGTTTTAGATACGCAGTATTTT
CDR3: CASTSGVLDTQYF

J: TRBJ1-2
D: -
size: -
V: TRBV19
DNA: TGTGCCAGTACCCCCGACACTTTTAACTATGGCTACACCTTC
CDR3: CASTPDTFNYGYTF

J: TRBJ2-7
D: -
size: -
V: TRBV5-4
DNA: TGTGCCAGCAGCCAGGGGGTAGCGGGTGAACTATACGAGCAGTACTTC
CDR3: CASSQGVAGELYEQYF

J: TRBJ2-1
D: -
size: -
V: TRBV7-9
DNA: TGTGCCAGCAGCTTAGGTGCCCGATCAATAGGGCAGTTCTTC
CDR3: CASSLGARSIGQFF

J: TRBJ2-7
D: -
size: -
V: TRBV7-2
DNA: TGTGCCAGCAGCTTAGGGCGGGGAATCTACGAGCAGTACTTC
CDR3: CASSLGRGIYEQYF

J: TRBJ2-7
D: TRBD1
size: -
V: TRBV5-6
DNA: TGTGCCAGCAGCTTGCGGGACAGGGTCTTCTACGAGCAGTACTTC
CDR3: CASSLRDRVFYEQYF

J: TRBJ1-3
D: -
size: -
V: TRBV30
DNA: TGTGCCTGGAGTGTGGGAGACAGCTCTGGAAACACCATATATTTT
CDR3: CAWSVGDSSGNTIYF

J: TRBJ1-5
D: -
size: few
V: TRBV6-1
DNA: TGTGCCAGCAGTGGAGGGGGACCGAGCAATCAGCCCCAGCATTTT
CDR3: CASSGGGPSNQPQHF

J: TRBJ2-2
D: -
size: few
V: TRBV7-9
DNA: TGTGCCAGCAGCTTATTTGGGACGAACACCGGGGAGCTGTTTTTT
CDR3: CASSLFGTNTGELFF

J: TRBJ1-1
D: TRBD1
size: -
V: TRBV11-2
DNA: TGTGCCAGCAGCTTAAGGGACAGGGGGCCGGTCACTGAAGCTTTCTTT
CDR3: CASSLRDRGPVTEAFF

J: TRBJ2-5
D: TRBD2
size: -
V: TRBV7-2
DNA: TGTGCCAGCAGCTCTAACCCAGGACTAGCGGGAGGGAAACGAGAGACCCAGTACTTC
CDR3: CASSSNPGLAGGKRETQYF

J: TRBJ2-7
D: -
size: -
V: TRBV2
DNA: TGCGCCAGCAGCTACAGCGGAGTAGAGACCTACGAGCAGTACTTC
CDR3: CASSYSGVETYEQYF

J: TRBJ1-5
D: TRBD1
size: -
V: TRBV6-1
DNA: TGTGCCAGCAGCAAGGACAGGGGGAGCAATCAGCCCCAGCATTTT
CDR3: CASSKDRGSNQPQHF

J: TRBJ1-5
D: -
size: -
V: TRBV19
DNA: TGTGCCAGTGCCGGGACGGGGAATCAGCCCCAGCATTTT
CDR3: CASAGTGNQPQHF

J: TRBJ2-3
D: -
size: -
V: TRBV25-1
DNA: TGTGCCAGCAGTGCCATGGGGCGCACAGATACGCAGTATTTT
CDR3: CASSAMGRTDTQYF

J: TRBJ2-5
D: -
size: few
V: TRBV18
DNA: TGTGCCAGCTCCGAGGGGACGAAAGAGACCCAGTACTTC
CDR3: CASSEGTKETQYF

J: TRBJ1-1
D: TRBD1
size: -
V: TRBV7-2
DNA: TGTGCCAGCAGCAAGAGGACAGGGATCACTGAAGCTTTCTTT
CDR3: CASSKRTGITEAFF

J: TRBJ1-2
D: -
size: -
V: TRBV19
DNA: TGTGCCAGTAGTACTACCGGCTCTAACTATGGCTACACCTTC
CDR3: CASSTTGSNYGYTF

J: TRBJ1-4
D: -
size: -
V: TRBV4-1
DNA: TGCGCCAGCAGCCACTTGGGTGGGGATAATGAAAAACTGTTTTTT
CDR3: CASSHLGGDNEKLFF

J: TRBJ1-2
D: TRBD1
size: -
V: TRBV9
DNA: TGTGCCAGCGGTAGGACAGGGGGCGAGGGCTACACCTTC
CDR3: CASGRTGGEGYTF

J: TRBJ1-1
D: -
size: -
V: TRBV11-2
DNA: TGTGCCAGCAGCCCGGTCCCCCGGGAAGCTTTCTTT
CDR3: CASSPVPREAFF

J: TRBJ1-2
D: TRBD1
size: -
V: TRBV5-1
DNA: TGCGCCAGCAGCTTCACAGGGGAATACTATGGCTACACCTTC
CDR3: CASSFTGEYYGYTF

J: TRBJ2-3
D: -
size: -
V: TRBV7-8
DNA: TGTGCCTCCCGGATGTCAGATACGCAGTATTTT
CDR3: CASRMSDTQYF

J: TRBJ2-1
D: -
size: -
V: TRBV19
DNA: TGTGCCAGTAGTCTCCGACAGGCTTTCAATGAGCAGTTCTTC
CDR3: CASSLRQAFNEQFF

J: TRBJ1-4
D: -
size: -
V: TRBV6-1
DNA: TGTGCCACTCACCTCGGGGGTGGTAATGAAAAACTGTTTTTT
CDR3: CATHLGGGNEKLFF

J: TRBJ2-2
D: -
size: -
V: TRBV5-1
DNA: TGCGCCAGCAGCTTGGCCGCAGTCACCGGGGAGCTGTTTTTT
CDR3: CASSLAAVTGELFF

J: TRBJ2-7
D: -
size: -
V: TRBV7-2
DNA: TGTGCCAGCAGCTTAAGTGGAGGGCCGAATTACGAGCAGTACTTC
CDR3: CASSLSGGPNYEQYF

J: TRBJ1-4
D: -
size: -
V: TRBV5-1
DNA: TGCGCCAGCAGCGACCCCACGGAGGGTGAAAAACTGTTTTTT
CDR3: CASSDPTEGEKLFF

J: TRBJ2-6
D: -
size: few
V: TRBV5-1
DNA: TGCGCCAGCAGGGCGAGCGTGGAGATGGACGTCCTGACTTTC
CDR3: CASRASVEMDVLTF

J: TRBJ2-3
D: -
size: -
V: TRBV10-3
DNA: TGTGCCATTCGGGGCAGTGGGGCTAGCACAGATACGCAGTATTTT
CDR3: CAIRGSGASTDTQYF

J: TRBJ2-1
D: -
size: -
V: TRBV7-8
DNA: TGTGCCAGCAGCACAGGGACCTCAAGGTACAATGAGCAGTTCTTC
CDR3: CASSTGTSRYNEQFF

J: TRBJ2-5
D: TRBD1
size: -
V: TRBV29-1
DNA: TGCAGCGTTGGATCGACAGGGCGGACGCCCCAAGAGACCCAGTACTTC
CDR3: CSVGSTGRTPQETQYF

J: TRBJ1-1
D: -
size: -
V: TRBV5-1
DNA: TGCGCCAGCAGCTTGGATGACTGGGGCACTGAAGCTTTCTTT
CDR3: CASSLDDWGTEAFF

J: TRBJ1-6
D: TRBD1
size: -
V: TRBV6-1
DNA: TGTGCCAGCAGTGGCGGAAACAGGGGAAAGTCACCCCTCCACTTT
CDR3: CASSGGNRGKSPLHF

J: TRBJ2-5
D: -
size: -
V: TRBV7-9
DNA: TGTGCCAGCAGCCCCAGGGGCCTCCAAGAGACCCAGTACTTC
CDR3: CASSPRGLQETQYF

J: TRBJ1-4
D: TRBD1
size: -
V: TRBV2
DNA: TGTGCCAGCAGCCCAGGGGGGACTGGTGAAAAACTGTTTTTT
CDR3: CASSPGGTGEKLFF

J: TRBJ1-1
D: -
size: -
V: TRBV5-8
DNA: TGTGCCAGCAGAGGGGAGTTCACTGAAGCTTTCTTT
CDR3: CASRGEFTEAFF

J: TRBJ2-1
D: TRBD2
size: -
V: TRBV2
DNA: TGTGCCAGCAGGGGACTAGCGTCTAATGAGCAGTTCTTC
CDR3: CASRGLASNEQFF

J: TRBJ2-3
D: TRBD1
size: -
V: TRBV9
DNA: TGTGCCAGCAGCGCCTCTCCCGGGTACAGGGGGTTAGGCACAGATACGCAGTATTTT
CDR3: CASSASPGYRGLGTDTQYF

J: TRBJ1-1
D: -
size: -
V: TRBV7-3
DNA: TGTGCCAGCAGCTTAACCTATAAGGGACGAGCTTTCTTT
CDR3: CASSLTYKGRAFF

J: TRBJ1-5
D: -
size: once
V: TRBV5-5
DNA: TGTGCCAGCAGCTTTGGGGGAGGGAGTCAGCCCCAGCATTTT
CDR3: CASSFGGGSQPQHF

J: TRBJ1-1
D: -
size: -
V: TRBV7-9
DNA: TGTGCCAGCAGCGCCAAGGGCCAGCTCACTGAAGCTTTCTTT
CDR3: CASSAKGQLTEAFF

J: TRBJ1-1
D: -
size: -
V: TRBV7-2
DNA: TGTGCCAGCACCCCCCTCGGCAGGGTGAACACTGAAGCTTTCTTT
CDR3: CASTPLGRVNTEAFF

J: TRBJ2-7
D: -
size: -
V: TRBV19
DNA: TGTGCCAGTAGTGGTTCGAGGGACACACCTTTGGGCGAGCAGTACTTC
CDR3: CASSGSRDTPLGEQYF

J: TRBJ2-1
D: TRBD2
size: -
V: TRBV10-3
DNA: TGTGCCATTCGACTAGCGGGAGGAAATGAGCAGTTCTTC
CDR3: CAIRLAGGNEQFF

J: TRBJ1-4
D: -
size: -
V: TRBV18
DNA: TGTGCCAGCTCACGGGTTTCCAGGGACCATGAAAAACTGTTTTTT
CDR3: CASSRVSRDHEKLFF

J: TRBJ1-4
D: -
size: -
V: TRBV18
DNA: TGTGCCAGCTCTGACAGGTCGGGGACTGAAAAACTGTTTTTT
CDR3: CASSDRSGTEKLFF

J: TRBJ1-4
D: -
size: -
V: TRBV6-5
DNA: TGTGCCAGCAGTGAAGCCCAGAATGAAAAACTGTTTTTT
CDR3: CASSEAQNEKLFF

J: TRBJ2-1
D: -
size: few
V: TRBV4-2
DNA: TGTGCCAGCAGCCAAGACTGGGCTAATGAGCAGTTCTTC
CDR3: CASSQDWANEQFF

J: TRBJ1-2
D: -
size: -
V: TRBV19
DNA: TGTGCCAGTAGTATAGATCTATTTGGACAAATTTATGGCTACACCTTC
CDR3: CASSIDLFGQIYGYTF